The 32 T cell receptor beta chains below all came from one sample that was sequenced in a study of blood T cells in healthy people across ages. Through a sample-barcoded 5' primer and a J-beta primer mix, a second PCR was run for about 6 to 11 cycles. TCRdb analysed the 5' RACE reads with MiXCR anew, one entry per CDR3 protein. The sample has roughly 700,000 distinct CDR3 sequences; about 52% are singletons. Sequencing was done on a sample of blood. The receptors come from a woman aged 55-75 years in good health.

The chain's CDR3 is CASSLFGDGYTF. The CDR3, as DNA: TGCGCCAGCAGCTTGTTTGGAGATGGCTACACCTTC. The rearrangement joins TRBV5-1 to TRBJ1-2; D remains unclear. CDR3 length: 12 amino acids. CDR1 and CDR2 (germline): SGHRS, YFSETQ. Trimming pared 1 base from V and 6 bases from J, leaving 7 bases between. Drawing the rest from reference TRBV5-1 and TRBJ1-2, the complete variable domain is KAGVTQTPRYLIKTRGQQVTLSCSPISGHRSVSWYQQTPGQGLQFLFEYFSETQRNKGNFPGRFSGRQFSNSRSEMNVSTLELGDSALYLCASSLFGDGYTFGSGTRLTVV.

The chain couples TRBV20-1 to TRBJ2-3; 12 positions agree with TRBD2. The V gene's germline CDR1 is DFQATT and CDR2 SNEGSKA (reference sequence). The CDR3 spans 15 residues. V shed 2 bases, J shed 2 bases, and the junction held 2 bases outside the gene matches. The CDR3 sequence: CSARLAGGYTDTQYF. CDR3 DNA: TGCAGTGCTAGACTAGCGGGAGGGTACACAGATACGCAGTATTTT.

V gene TRBV7-3 combines with J gene TRBJ2-6; weak D call: TRBD1 (6 bases). From germline, CDR1 is SGHTA and CDR2 FQGTGA. The CDR3 contains 18 residues. V lost 1 base and J lost 2, with 15 bases in between. The CDR3 DNA is TGTGCCAGCAGCTTAAACCCGACCCCAGGGGCTGGGGCCAACGTCCTGACTTTC. Translating gives CASSLNPTPGAGANVLTF.

The V gene is TRBV5-1, the J gene TRBJ2-5, with D possibly TRBD1 on 5 matching bases. CDR3 size: 13 residues. The V gene lost 0 bases and the J gene lost 5 bases, with 8 bases spanning the gap. Germline V CDR1 and CDR2: SGHRS, YFSETQ. DNA of the CDR3: TGCGCCAGCAGCTTGGTAGGGGATGAGACCCAGTACTTC. Translated: CASSLVGDETQYF. Full variable domain (remainder filled in from reference TRBV5-1 and TRBJ2-5): KAGVTQTPRYLIKTRGQQVTLSCSPISGHRSVSWYQQTPGQGLQFLFEYFSETQRNKGNFPGRFSGRQFSNSRSEMNVSTLELGDSALYLCASSLVGDETQYFGPGTRLLVL.

The genes are TRBV2 and TRBJ2-6; possible D gene TRBD1, 5 bases. Trimming took off 2 bases at V and 4 bases at J, with 15 bases between the two ends. CDR1 is SNHLY and CDR2 is FYNNEI in the germline V gene. CDR3 length: 17 amino acids. CDR3 protein: CASSERRQGTGANVLTF. For the CDR3, the DNA is TGTGCCAGCAGTGAACGTCGCCAGGGAACGGGGGCCAACGTCCTGACTTTC.

In DNA form, the CDR3 reads TGCAGTGCTAGTGCACTAGAAGGTTTGTCCTACAATGAGCAGTTCTTC. It encodes CSASALEGLSYNEQFF. The chain joins TRBV20-1 to TRBJ2-1, with D possibly matching TRBD2 (5 bases). Germline lookup yields CDR1 DFQATT and CDR2 SNEGSKA (reference sequence). The V and J ends lost 3 bases and 1 base respectively, with 16 bases between them. The CDR3 spans 16 residues.

The chain joins TRBV3-1 to TRBJ1-1, with no clear D. V dropped 3 bases and J dropped 1 base, with 12 bases sitting between them. The CDR3 is 15 amino acids. The germline CDR1 and CDR2 sequences are LGHDT and YNNKEL (reference sequence). CDR3 coding DNA: TGTGCCAGCAGCCAGGGAGGCCTCTCGAACACTGAAGCTTTCTTT. It encodes CASSQGGLSNTEAFF.

The J gene is TRBJ2-7, the V gene TRBV20-1, with 8 nucleotides matching TRBD2. Germline-derived CDR1 and CDR2 are DFQATT and SNEGSKA (reference sequence). CDR3 size: 16 residues. V gave up 3 bases and J gave up 0 bases; unmatched junction bases: 10. CDR3 bases: TGCAGTGCTAGCCCCCTCTCTAGCGGGTCCTCCTACGAGCAGTACTTC. Its translation is CSASPLSSGSSYEQYF.

The table lists this clonotype with a count of one. The V and J genes are TRBV29-1 and TRBJ2-1, with 14 bases that match TRBD2. The tail of the sequence fits TRBJ2-7 better, so the J call may be wrong. The CDR3 covers 18 residues. Germline V gene lookup returns CDR1 SQVTM and CDR2 ANQGSEA. CDR3 sequence: CSVRGTSGRGASYNEQYF. The CDR3 DNA reads TGCAGCGTGAGGGGGACTAGCGGGAGAGGTGCGTCCTACAATGAGCAGTACTTC.

This clonotype appeared once. This chain connects TRBV7-2 to TRBJ1-2, with TRBD1 matching over 7 bases. The length of the CDR3 is 13 residues. CDR1 is SGHTA, CDR2 FQGNSA, per germline. V was clipped by 6 bases and J by 7 bases; unmatched bases: 8. In DNA form, the CDR3 reads TGTGCCAGCAGTCGAACAGGGGCAGCTGGCTACACCTTC. It specifies CASSRTGAAGYTF.

In this sample, this clonotype turned up a few times. The chain carries TRBV29-1 and TRBJ1-1, with 8 positions matching TRBD1. Germline CDR1 and CDR2: SQVTM and ANQGSEA. V lost 4 bases to trimming and J lost 2 bases; unmatched junction nucleotides: 9. The CDR3 has 15 amino acids. CDR3 amino acids: CSVVWRDRINTEAFF. In DNA form, the CDR3 reads TGCAGCGTTGTTTGGCGGGACAGGATTAACACTGAAGCTTTCTTT.

J is TRBJ1-2 and V is TRBV15; no definite D call. The CDR3 consists of 12 residues. V lost 6 bases, J lost 4 bases, and 9 bases lay in between. Looked up from germline, CDR1 is LNHNV and CDR2 is YYDKDF (reference sequence). The CDR3 DNA reads as TGTGCCACCAGTGAAGGAGCCTATGGCTACACCTTC. The encoded protein is CATSEGAYGYTF.

This clonotype has more than one count but fewer than ten. The chain has TRBV5-1 and TRBJ2-7, with 12 bases identical to TRBD2. Trimming removed 3 bases from V and 2 bases from J; junction bases left unmatched: 3. The CDR3 sequence is 15 residues long. Germline loops: CDR1 SGHRS, CDR2 YFSETQ. Written as DNA, the CDR3 is TGCGCCAGCAGCTCGGGACTAGCGGGCCCCTACGAGCAGTACTTC. Protein sequence: CASSSGLAGPYEQYF.

This chain connects TRBV5-1 to TRBJ2-7, with D possibly matching TRBD2 (6 bases). The CDR3 extends over 15 amino acids. The V gene's germline CDR1 is SGHRS and CDR2 YFSETQ. The germline V and J ends were trimmed by 5 bases and 2 bases, with 17 bases remaining between them. CDR3 sequence reads: CASRPTASDTYEQYF. Written as DNA, the CDR3 is TGCGCCAGCAGACCCACGGCTAGCGACACCTACGAGCAGTACTTC.

The chain links TRBV7-2 to TRBJ1-4; TRBD1 might be the D (5 bases). Trimming took off 5 bases at V and 5 bases at J, with 12 bases between the two ends. Germline CDR1 reads SGHTA; CDR2 reads FQGNSA. The CDR3 spans 14 residues. The CDR3 loop is CASSLGTANEKLFF. In nucleotides, the CDR3 is TGTGCCAGCAGCCTCGGGACTGCGAATGAAAAACTGTTTTTT.

This clonotype was recorded only once. An end of the junction does not agree with germline; a read error may underlie this. The chain links TRBV7-9 to TRBJ2-3; D is possibly TRBD1 or TRBD2 (5 bases each). CDR3 length equals 12 residues. The germline V gene encodes CDR1 SEHNR and CDR2 FQNEAQ (reference sequence). This chain's CDR3 is CAGSRGEDTQYF. Here the CDR3 DNA reads TGTGCCGGCAGCCGAGGGGAGGATACGCAGTATTTT.

CDR3 loop: CASSGTSLGGYTF. CDR3 sequence (DNA): TGTGCCAGCAGTGGCACTAGCCTTGGCGGCTACACCTTC. This chain links TRBV6-1 with TRBJ1-2; D unclear. The CDR3 spans 13 residues. The V end was cut by 4 bases, the J end by 8 bases, with 14 bases between. The germline gives CDR1 MNHNS, CDR2 SASEGT.

The chain has TRBV28 and TRBJ2-1, with 9 bases identical to TRBD2. From germline, CDR1 is MDHEN and CDR2 SYDVKM. The CDR3 spans 15 residues. With V trimmed by 2 bases and J by 8 bases, 7 bases remained unmatched. The CDR3 region has the DNA TGTGCCAGCAGTTTAGGGGCTAGCGGGACCCATGAGCAGTTCTTC. It specifies CASSLGASGTHEQFF.

As DNA, the CDR3 is TGTGCCAGCAGTATGACTAGCGGGAAGGTAAATGAGCAGTTCTTC. This encodes CASSMTSGKVNEQFF. This rearrangement joins TRBV27 to TRBJ2-1; 11 bases agree with TRBD2. Germline CDR1 reads MNHEY; CDR2 reads SMNVEV (reference sequence). The trim removed 5 bases at V and 7 bases at J, leaving 7 bases unmatched. The CDR3 is 15 residues long.

The rearrangement joins TRBV20-1 to TRBJ2-2; no definite D call. The CDR3 is 13 amino acids. Trimming took 3 bases from V and 4 from J, leaving 9 bases between them. Per the germline V gene, CDR1 is DFQATT and CDR2 is SNEGSKA (reference sequence). For the CDR3, the DNA is TGCAGTGCTAGTAGCCTATCCACCGGGGAGCTGTTTTTT. This encodes CSASSLSTGELFF.

The rearrangement links TRBV27 to TRBJ2-7; TRBD2 aligns across 7 bases. Germline-derived CDR1 and CDR2 are MNHEY and SMNVEV (reference sequence). V shed 6 bases and J 0 bases; nucleotides not matched to a gene: 5. The CDR3 has 14 amino acids. The CDR3 DNA sequence: TGTGCCAGCAGGGAAGGGGACTACTCCTACGAGCAGTACTTC. This codes for CASREGDYSYEQYF.

V gene TRBV2 combines with J gene TRBJ2-1, with 16 nucleotides matching TRBD2. Trimming cost V 8 bases and J 9 bases; bases outside gene matches: 4. Germline-derived CDR1 and CDR2 are SNHLY and FYNNEI. The CDR3 totals 14 residues. This chain's CDR3 is CASGTSGRDGEQFF. As DNA, the CDR3 is TGTGCCAGCGGGACTAGCGGGAGGGATGGTGAGCAGTTCTTC.

This clonotype was seen at least ten times. The chain is built from TRBV29-1 and TRBJ1-1; TRBD1 matches 9 bases. The germline gives CDR1 SQVTM, CDR2 ANQGSEA. V lost 6 bases and J lost 4; bases outside the gene matches: 6. There are 13 residues in the CDR3. CDR3 in amino acids: CSVRDRVGTEAFF. The DNA of the CDR3 is TGCAGCGTCCGGGACAGGGTGGGCACTGAAGCTTTCTTT. Together with reference TRBV29-1 and TRBJ1-1, the CDR3 gives the full variable domain: SAVISQKPSRDICQRGTSLTIQCQVDSQVTMMFWYRQQPGQSLTLIATANQGSEATYESGFVIDKFPISRPNLTFSTLTVSNMSPEDSSIYLCSVRDRVGTEAFFGQGTRLTVV.

In regard to this clonotype: An end of the junction differs from the germline gene, which may be a read error. The rearrangement uses TRBV12-3 or TRBV12-4 and TRBJ2-7, with D hard to call. This CDR3 is built from 13 residues. CDR3 nucleotides: TGTGCCAGCAATTTGGACGGCTCCCACGAGCAGTACTTC. The encoded protein is CASNLDGSHEQYF.

The chain recombines TRBV7-9 with TRBJ2-5, with TRBD1 matching over 10 bases. Germline assignment: CDR1 SEHNR and CDR2 FQNEAQ (reference sequence). CDR3 size: 17 residues. The ends lost 4 bases at V and 0 bases at J; junction bases unmatched: 8. The CDR3 sequence is CASSSGQGVWYQETQYF. The CDR3 nucleotides are TGTGCCAGCAGCTCTGGACAGGGGGTATGGTACCAAGAGACCCAGTACTTC.

The V gene is TRBV4-3, the J gene TRBJ2-7; 7 bases agree with TRBD2. CDR1 and CDR2 (germline): LGHNA, YSLEER. J lost 7 bases, V lost 4 bases, and 13 bases had no gene match. This CDR3 region has 15 residues. The CDR3 DNA follows: TGCGCCAGCAGCCGGGGACTACCCACCTACAATGAGCAGTACTTC. This gives the protein CASSRGLPTYNEQYF.

J is TRBJ1-1 and V is TRBV7-3; TRBD1 is a possible D gene (5 bases). Trimming pared 2 bases from V and 1 base from J, leaving 17 bases between. CDR3 length: 17 residues. Germline CDR1 is SGHTA and CDR2 is FQGTGA. The CDR3 nucleotides read TGTGCCAGCAGCTTACTGGGGCTGGGGAGGGGGAACACTGAAGCTTTCTTT. Amino acids: CASSLLGLGRGNTEAFF. Using reference TRBV7-3 and TRBJ1-1 for the parts outside the CDR3, the full variable domain is GAGVSQTPSNKVTEKGKYVELRCDPISGHTALYWYRQSLGQGPEFLIYFQGTGAADDSGLPNDRFFAVRPEGSVSTLKIQRTERGDSAVYLCASSLLGLGRGNTEAFFGQGTRLTVV.

This clonotype was observed a handful of times. The V and J genes are TRBV28 and TRBJ2-7; possible D gene TRBD2, 6 bases. This CDR3 comprises 12 residues. The ends were cut back, 8 bases at V and 3 bases at J, with 11 bases in the middle. CDR1 is MDHEN, CDR2 SYDVKM, per germline. Here the CDR3 DNA reads TGTGCCAGCGGGGGACTCTACTACGAGCAGTACTTC. It yields the protein CASGGLYYEQYF.

V usage is TRBV7-3 and J usage is TRBJ2-3, with D hard to call. The V gene's germline CDR1 is SGHTA and CDR2 FQGTGA. Trimming left V 5 bases short and J 0 bases short, with 9 bases between. The CDR3 is made up of 14 amino acids. CDR3 in amino acids: CASSPVGSTDTQYF. The CDR3 DNA follows: TGTGCCAGCAGCCCAGTAGGGAGCACAGATACGCAGTATTTT. Full variable domain (rest looked up from reference TRBV7-3 and TRBJ2-3): GAGVSQTPSNKVTEKGKYVELRCDPISGHTALYWYRQSLGQGPEFLIYFQGTGAADDSGLPNDRFFAVRPEGSVSTLKIQRTERGDSAVYLCASSPVGSTDTQYFGPGTRLTVL.

The chain carries TRBV15 and TRBJ2-7; the D gene is possibly TRBD2 (6 bases). The germline V and J ends were trimmed by 7 bases and 7 bases, with 14 bases remaining between them. The germline CDR1 and CDR2 sequences are LNHNV and YYDKDF (reference sequence). The CDR3 is 12 amino acids. DNA of the CDR3: TGTGCCACCAATAGCGGAGGCGGGGAGCAGTACTTC. It codes for CATNSGGGEQYF.

This clonotype was seen more than once but under ten times. The V and J genes are TRBV7-2 and TRBJ2-7; 8 bases match TRBD1. Germline V CDR1 and CDR2: SGHTA, FQGNSA. V trimming: 4 bases; J trimming: 3 bases; junction bases outside the gene matches: 8. The CDR3 extends over 15 amino acids. The CDR3 nucleotides read TGTGCCAGCAGCTCCTACAGGGGGGAGTACTACGAGCAGTACTTC. As protein: CASSSYRGEYYEQYF.

This clonotype has just a few counts. This rearrangement joins TRBV2 to TRBJ1-2; D is unresolved. Germline CDR1 and CDR2: SNHLY and FYNNEI. The CDR3 extends over 11 amino acids. Deletions cut 6 bases from V and 8 bases from J, with 10 bases between. The CDR3 reads CASRGAGGYTF. The CDR3 DNA follows: TGTGCCAGCAGAGGAGCGGGAGGCTACACCTTC.